The clone carrying this T cell receptor (beta chain) was recorded a few times. With no exceptions, donors were healthy Caucasians. The sample originates from a study of identical twins. This CDR3 contains 16 residues. The germline CDR1 and CDR2 sequences are MNHNS and SASEGT. The V gene end was trimmed by 5 bases and the J gene end by 0 bases; junction bases not matched to a gene: 7. Using its own MiXCR run on the 5' RACE reads, TCRdb lists one record per CDR3 protein. The data hold about 550,000 distinct CDR3 sequences, with 20% to 25% observed a single time. This sample was shared with a second study, whose subject was yellow fever vaccine responses in identical twins.

J is TRBJ2-3 and V is TRBV6-1; 8 nucleotides agree with TRBD2. The source is a woman aged 18 to 35 in good health. Sequenced sample: CD4+ T cells sorted from blood. The CDR3 is CASSKGSSGSTDTQYF. The DNA of the CDR3 is TGTGCCAGCAGTAAAGGATCTAGCGGGAGCACAGATACGCAGTATTTT.